The next 16 T cell receptor beta chains were all read from a single sample in a study of T cells in Graves' hyperthyroidism and ophthalmopathy. Researchers amplified the TCR beta CDR3 regions from RNA transcripts. The HTBI primer set served for first-round RT-PCR of the TCR CDR3. TCRdb reprocessed the multiplex PCR reads with MiXCR, giving one entry per CDR3 protein. The sample shows a few hundred thousand distinct CDR3 sequences, around a sixth of them seen only once. Material for sequencing was blood. The source of these receptors is a woman between 18 and 29 years old with Graves' hyperthyroidism.

This clonotype has just a few counts. A read error is possible here, since a much larger clone lies one base away. This chain links TRBV12-3 or TRBV12-4 with TRBJ1-1; no reliable D call. V dropped 5 bases and J dropped 4 bases, with 14 bases sitting between them. This CDR3 is 14 amino acids long. The DNA of the CDR3 is TGTGCCAGCAGTCAGATCGGCATGGCCACTGAAGCTTTCTTT. This gives the protein CASSQIGMATEAFF.

This clonotype came up many times. J is TRBJ2-7 and V is TRBV20-1; D is unclear. Germline-derived CDR1 and CDR2 are DFQATT and SNEGSKA (reference sequence). The CDR3 runs 14 residues. V dropped 1 base and J dropped 2 bases, with 12 bases sitting between them. This chain's CDR3 is CSARGSGSTYEQYF. Here the CDR3 DNA reads TGCAGTGCTAGAGGTTCCGGGTCCACCTACGAGCAGTACTTC.

The chain couples TRBV20-1 to TRBJ2-7; 10 bases are a match to TRBD2. J gave up 2 bases and V 0 bases, and 4 bases lay outside the gene matches. Looked up from germline, CDR1 is DFQATT and CDR2 is SNEGSKA (reference sequence). The CDR3 has 15 amino acids. CDR3 protein: CSAREGLAIPYEQYF. Here the CDR3 DNA reads TGCAGTGCTAGAGAGGGACTAGCGATTCCCTACGAGCAGTACTTC.

This clonotype has at least ten counts. This chain uses TRBV20-1 with TRBJ2-1; D not certain. Germline V gene lookup returns CDR1 DFQATT and CDR2 SNEGSKA (reference sequence). The CDR3 sequence is 14 residues long. V was shortened by 6 bases and J by 5 bases, with 17 bases between the two germline ends. CDR3 sequence reads: CSALDARKNNEQFF. The CDR3 coding sequence is TGCAGTGCCCTGGACGCCCGAAAGAACAATGAGCAGTTCTTC.

This clonotype was observed at least ten times. The rearrangement links TRBV5-5 to TRBJ1-2; 8 bases align to TRBD1. The CDR3 runs to 15 residues. Losses at the gene ends were 1 base for V and 2 bases for J; bases not matched to a gene: 4. From germline, CDR1 is SGHKS and CDR2 YYEKEE (reference sequence). CDR3 protein: CASSLNPGGNYGYTF. The CDR3 coding sequence is TGTGCCAGCAGCTTGAATCCAGGGGGCAACTATGGCTACACCTTC.

The rearrangement uses TRBV14 and TRBJ2-1; no clear D. Germline V gene data show CDR1 as SGHDN and CDR2 as FVKESK. This CDR3 is built from 13 residues. V was shortened by 0 bases and J by 7 bases, with 7 bases between the two germline ends. Here the CDR3 DNA reads TGTGCCAGCAGCCAAGAATGGCGGAATGAGCAGTTCTTC. Amino acids: CASSQEWRNEQFF. Using reference TRBV14 and TRBJ2-1 for the parts outside the CDR3, the full variable domain is EAGVTQFPSHSVIEKGQTVTLRCDPISGHDNLYWYRRVMGKEIKFLLHFVKESKQDESGMPNNRFLAERTGGTYSTLKVQPAELEDSGVYFCASSQEWRNEQFFGPGTRLTVL.

V usage is TRBV7-9 and J usage is TRBJ1-5, with TRBD1 as a possible D gene (6 bases). The CDR3 is 18 amino acids. V was shortened by 5 bases and J by 6 bases, with 26 bases between the two germline ends. Germline values: CDR1 SEHNR, CDR2 FQNEAQ (reference sequence). The DNA for the CDR3 is TGTGCCAGCAGCCAAAGCGTTGGGGGCGGGGGCCTTATTCAGCCCCAGCATTTT. It encodes CASSQSVGGGGLIQPQHF.

This clonotype was seen many times. The genes are TRBV29-1 and TRBJ2-1; D remains ambiguous. The CDR3 is 14 amino acids. Germline assignment: CDR1 SQVTM and CDR2 ANQGSEA. V was clipped by 2 bases and J by 0 bases, with 8 bases between them. In nucleotides, the CDR3 is TGCAGCGTTGAAAACTGGAGCTCCTACAATGAGCAGTTCTTC. This translates into CSVENWSSYNEQFF.

This clonotype was picked up a small number of times. A much more abundant neighbour one base away suggests this may be a read error. The chain combines TRBV28 with TRBJ2-7, with unresolved D. V was trimmed by 6 bases and J by 5 bases, leaving 14 bases between them. From germline, CDR1 is MDHEN and CDR2 SYDVKM. CDR3 size: 13 residues. CDR3 in amino acids: CASSHAHGDEQYF. As DNA, the CDR3 is TGTGCCAGCAGCCACGCCCACGGAGACGAGCAGTACTTC. The variable domain in full, completed from reference TRBV28 and TRBJ2-7, reads DVKVTQSSRYLVKRTGEKVFLECVQDMDHENMFWYRQDPGLGLRLIYFSYDVKMKEKGDIPEGYSVSREKKERFSLILESASTNQTSMYLCASSHAHGDEQYFGPGTRLTVT.

About this clonotype: A single base separates this from a much larger clone, so it may be a read error. The chain links TRBV28 to TRBJ1-2; D remains ambiguous. The length of the CDR3 is 14 residues. V was cut by 4 bases and J by 6 bases, with 15 bases left in between. The germline gives CDR1 MDHEN, CDR2 SYDVKM. The CDR3 bases are TGTGCCAGCAGTTCATGGTCCCGCCAGGATGGCTACACCTTC. Translation gives CASSSWSRQDGYTF.

This clonotype has a count of ten or more. The rearrangement links TRBV6-5 to TRBJ1-2; perhaps TRBD1 as D (5 bases). The V gene lost 0 bases and the J gene lost 3 bases, with 8 bases spanning the gap. The CDR3 is made up of 14 amino acids. Germline V lookup: CDR1 MNHEY, CDR2 SVGAGI. This CDR3 is CASSYSKGDYGYTF. For the CDR3, the DNA is TGTGCCAGCAGTTACTCGAAAGGGGACTATGGCTACACCTTC.

With regard to this clonotype: A much larger clone sits a single nucleotide away, making a read error possible. The missing conserved phenylalanine or tryptophan at the end of this CDR3 makes a read error likely. The chain links TRBV5-1 to TRBJ2-1, with D possibly being TRBD2 (5 bases). Germline V gives CDR1 SGHRS, CDR2 YFSETQ. The CDR3 is made up of 14 amino acids. Trimming removed 2 bases at V and 4 bases at J, with 10 bases between. CDR3 coding DNA: TGCGCCAGCAGCTTAACGGGGTTATACAATGAGCAGTTCTCC. This translates into CASSLTGLYNEQFS.

This clonotype was seen repeatedly, ten times or more. The CDR3 bases are TGTGCCAGCACCCTCGGGTGGGGAGGCGAGCAGTACTTC. Translation gives CASTLGWGGEQYF. The chain links TRBV12-3 or TRBV12-4 to TRBJ2-7, with D perhaps matching TRBD2 (6 bases). V was pared by 7 bases and J by 6 bases, with 16 bases between. The CDR3 totals 13 residues.

Of note for this clonotype: A much larger clonotype is one base distant, so this may be a read error. The V and J genes are TRBV7-9 and TRBJ2-4; D is uncertain. Germline lookup yields CDR1 SEHNR and CDR2 FQNEAQ (reference sequence). CDR3 length equals 14 residues. The CDR3 DNA reads TGTGCCAGCAGCTTAAGCCAGTCCCTAAACATTCCGTACTTC. Amino acids: CASSLSQSLNIPYF.

This clonotype was detected ten times or more. The chain has TRBV12-3 or TRBV12-4 and TRBJ1-2; D possibly corresponds to TRBD1 (5 bases). The CDR3 totals 14 residues. V was trimmed by 1 base and J by 5 bases, leaving 11 bases between them. CDR3 residues: CASSLGQRVYGYTF. In DNA, the CDR3 is TGTGCCAGCAGTTTAGGACAGAGAGTTTATGGCTACACCTTC.

In this sample, this clonotype turned up many times. The rearrangement uses TRBV11-2 and TRBJ2-3; no clear D. Looked up from germline, CDR1 is SGHAT and CDR2 is FQNNGV. CDR3 size: 12 residues. V shed 5 bases and J shed 4 bases, with 7 bases lying between them. For the CDR3, the DNA is TGTGCCAGCAGCCAGGCAGCAGATACGCAGTATTTT. It encodes CASSQAADTQYF.